The rows below give T cell receptor beta chains drawn from one sample of a study of shared clonotypes between healthy human individuals. Assay used: immunoSEQ multiplex PCR; TCRdb lists only in-frame clones, some missing. The sample lists millions of clones; around nine tenths were seen once. The sample taken for sequencing was naive CD4+ T cells sorted from blood. These TCRs come from a man aged 18 to 29 in good health. The CDR3 runs from the conserved cysteine through the conserved F or W. A D gene is named only where the DNA matches it firmly. A clone size is listed for some rows: how often the clone was seen (once, few, many), or a class if it is expanded.

>NA|NA|TRBJ2-2|TRBV5-1
TGCGCCAGCAGCTTGGCTGTGAACACCGGGGAGCTGTTTTTT
CASSLAVNTGELFF
>TRBD1|once|TRBJ1-2|TRBV6-4
TGTGCCAGCAAGCCGGACAGGGGGAACTATGGCTACACCTTC
CASKPDRGNYGYTF
>NA|NA|TRBJ1-5|TRBV6-5
TGTGCCAGCAGTTACTCGAAGTATAGCAATCAGCCCCAGCATTTT
CASSYSKYSNQPQHF
>TRBD2|NA|TRBJ2-2|TRBV2
TGTGCCAGCATCCAAGCGGGGCCGAACACCGGGGAGCTGTTTTTT
CASIQAGPNTGELFF
>NA|NA|TRBJ1-2|TRBV6-1
TGTGCCAGCAGTGAGGGCAGGAGGGGCTATGGCTACACCTTC
CASSEGRRGYGYTF
>NA|few|TRBJ1-1|TRBV7-6
TGTGCCAGCAGCTTAACGGCAGAGGCGAACACTGAAGCTTTCTTT
CASSLTAEANTEAFF
>NA|NA|TRBJ2-5|TRBV18
TGTGCCAGCTCACCACAATCGGGTGGTGGGAAGACCCAGTACTTC
CASSPQSGGGKTQYF
>TRBD2|once|TRBJ2-5|TRBV15
TGTGCCACCAGCAGAGAGCCACTAGCGGGATTTATAGAGACCCAGTACTTC
CATSREPLAGFIETQYF
>NA|few|TRBJ2-7|TRBV7-7
TGTGCTAGCAGCGCCGGAGGGGAGCAGTACTTC
CASSAGGEQYF
>NA|NA|TRBJ1-5|TRBV28
TGTGCCAGCACCCAGTTGTCACTGGGCAATCAGCCCCAGCATTTT
CASTQLSLGNQPQHF